What follows is one T cell receptor (beta chain) and its context. Germline V gene data show CDR1 as LNHNV and CDR2 as YYDKDF (reference sequence). This CDR3 has 15 amino acids. Trimming took 3 bases from V and 5 from J; bases not matched to a gene: 10. The method was immunoSEQ multiplex PCR; TCRdb's version includes in-frame clones alone and lacks a portion of them. The sample holds about 83,000 clones; 92% are singletons and the top ten take roughly 0.28%. This record comes from a study of technical replicates of blood from several donors. The sequence derives from a human donor in good health. V and J are TRBV15 and TRBJ2-7; 7 positions match TRBD1. Sequencing used T cells isolated from PBMCs. The CDR3 DNA reads TGTGCCACCAGCAGCGGTAGGGGGCAGTTTCACGAGCAGTACTTC. Translating it yields CATSSGRGQFHEQYF.